The source of this TCR beta chain is a study of T cell changes during pregnancy in multiple sclerosis. Profiled with immunoSEQ multiplex PCR; TCRdb holds only in-frame clones, not every one. The table includes around 99,000 clones, 85% to 95% detected once. This specimen consisted of peripheral blood, obtained in the first trimester of pregnancy. This sequence was found in a female donor with multiple sclerosis, enrolled in a pregnancy study.

CDR3 nucleotides: TGTGCCAGCAGCCAAGATCAAACTAGCGGGATTCCCTACAATGAGCAGTTCTTC. Amino acids: CASSQDQTSGIPYNEQFF. The chain couples TRBV14 to TRBJ2-1; TRBD2 aligns across 10 bases. Losses at the gene ends were 0 bases for V and 2 bases for J; bases not matched to a gene: 7. CDR3 length: 18 residues. CDR1 and CDR2 from the germline V gene are SGHDN and FVKESK.